This TCR beta chain stems from a study of shared clonotypes between healthy human individuals. Some clones are missing from TCRdb's copy, which holds only in-frame ones; the method was immunoSEQ multiplex PCR. The sample contains about 1.1 million clones, roughly 77% of which appear only once. Germline V gene lookup returns CDR1 WNHNN and CDR2 SYGVQD (reference sequence). V gave up 1 base and J gave up 4 bases; unmatched junction bases: 8. The CDR3 is 16 amino acids. The sequenced sample was memory CD4+ T cells from PBMCs. As for subset: CD45RA-negative fraction. This clonotype was obtained from a man between 18 and 35 years old in good health. Some clones in this sample may be carry-over from other donors' samples. V is TRBV10-1 and J is TRBJ2-7, with 9 bases identical to TRBD2. Here the CDR3 reads CASSELGTSGFYEQYF. Here the CDR3 DNA reads TGCGCCAGCAGTGAGTTAGGCACTAGCGGGTTTTACGAGCAGTACTTC.